Included here is one T cell receptor beta chain sequence, with context. Its antigen remains unidentified. No base-level quality is on record; no much larger clone is a single base apart. Patients with ophthalmopathy had moderately to severely active disease, with a Clinical Activity Score of 3 or more, a NOSPECS grade of 4 or more, and a disease duration of less than 3 months. Patients were excluded if they had other autoimmune diseases, uncontrolled infections, pregnancy or lactation. Diagnosis was based on clinical symptoms, serum thyroxine, TRAb, thyroid ultrasound and orbital computed tomography. Using Ficoll-Paque density gradient centrifugation, PBMCs were isolated from 9.5 to 10 ml of fresh peripheral blood. Trizol reagent was used to extract the total RNA, and its quality was then checked on an Agilent 2100 Bioanalyzer. This sample stems from a study of Graves' ophthalmopathy and Graves' hyperthyroidism (dated by TCRdb to about 2018). With regard to the full study: Peripheral blood samples were taken at the time of initial diagnosis, before any treatment was given. The study used TCR beta repertoire signatures to distinguish Graves' ophthalmopathy from Graves' hyperthyroidism and to predict progression to ophthalmopathy. In total, approximately 130 blood samples were TCR-sequenced: approximately 42 ophthalmopathy, 80 or so hyperthyroidism and roughly 17 hyperthyroidism-to-ophthalmopathy patients. To explore V-J signatures that distinguish ophthalmopathy from hyperthyroidism, a discovery set of under 110 patients was enrolled, made up of 43 with ophthalmopathy and under 65 with stable hyperthyroidism. For independent validation, a separate cohort was made up of some 19 hyperthyroidism patients plus 17 patients who later progressed from hyperthyroidism to ophthalmopathy. In five to seven hyperthyroidism patients, T-cell repertoires of thyroid tissue and blood were compared. Once sampling was done, hyperthyroidism patients were given methimazole at a starting dose of 30 mg daily, while ophthalmopathy patients were given high-dose intravenous methylprednisolone.

For repertoire sequencing, the TCR beta CDR3 regions were amplified from RNA transcripts. The first round of RT-PCR was done with HTBI primers and the Qiagen OneStep RT-PCR kit, and was followed by a second round of multiplex PCR, then size selection and purification. Libraries were sequenced paired-end with 100 bp reads on an Illumina HiSeq2000. On the authors' methods: Reads were processed with SOAPnuke, discarding reads with adapters, uncalled bases, mean Phred below 15, or no exact constant-primer or identifier match. COPE v1.2.5 was used to merge high-quality paired reads. Unique nucleotide sequences were defined as clonotypes and aligned to IMGT TRB V, D and J references using MiTCR v1.1. Analysis was restricted to V-J combinations with a frequency above 0.0001, which covered 99.2% of repertoires. For each V-J combination, a TCR clonal expansion and chaos score was defined as the ratio of F50 clonal expansion to chaos observed in the TCRdist matrix. Welch's t-statistics and random forest were used to reduce features to more than ten V-J combinations, which were fed into a naive Bayes classifier. The similarity between thyroid and blood repertoires was quantified using the Morisita-Horn index. The public sequencing data were trimmed at Q25 with fastp and processed into clonotypes with MiXCR by TCRdb, which kept only in-frame beta chains. One record per CDR3 amino acid sequence lists the most common genes and DNA. TCRdb's processing, not the authors' own work, is the source of the V and J calls. The table for this sample lists 650,000 to 900,000 distinct CDR3 sequences; 35% to 50% of them were counted only once. The ten largest clonotypes hold 35% to 55% of the sample.

The full study reports these points: In validation, the model predicted ophthalmopathy progression with nearly 71% sensitivity and less than 80% specificity; more than ten predicted patients were CT-confirmed with GO in a median of 6.5 months. Among expanded thyroid clonotypes with frequency above 0.001, most also showed up in blood, which suggests that blood repertoires may reflect the thyroid immune response. In cross-validation, the 13-signature model distinguished ophthalmopathy from stable hyperthyroidism with just over 85% sensitivity and almost 83% specificity, and in the test set the corresponding values were roughly 80% and 75%. Sample size was not statistically predetermined, and group allocation was not concealed from the investigators.

The sequence was obtained from an adult man with Graves' ophthalmopathy. The specimen sequenced was peripheral blood.

The encoded CDR3 is CASSRGAASSGNTIYF. The base sequence is TGTGCCAGCAGCAGGGGGGCAGCTTCTTCTGGAAACACCATATATTTT. The chain couples TRBV7-9 to TRBJ1-3, and perhaps TRBD1 as D gene, on 6 matching bases. The CDR3 covers 16 residues, taking in both the cysteine and the phenylalanine. Only CDR3 DNA remains: 48 bases, in frame from the first base. The CDR1 and CDR2 encoded by the germline V gene (reference sequence) are SEHNR and FQNEAQ. V sheds 5 bases and J sheds 1 base, leaving 15 bases between their ends.